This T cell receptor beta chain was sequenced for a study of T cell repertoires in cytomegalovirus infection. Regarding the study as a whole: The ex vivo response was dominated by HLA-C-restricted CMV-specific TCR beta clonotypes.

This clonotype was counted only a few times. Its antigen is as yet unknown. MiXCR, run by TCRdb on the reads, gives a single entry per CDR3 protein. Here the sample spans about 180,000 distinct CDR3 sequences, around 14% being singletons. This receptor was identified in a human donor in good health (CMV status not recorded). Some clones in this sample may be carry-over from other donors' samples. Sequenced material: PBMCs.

CDR3 nucleotides: TGTGCCAGCACCGCGCGACAGGGAACAGATACGCAGTATTTT. Translation gives CASTARQGTDTQYF. V gene TRBV6-2 or TRBV6-3 combines with J gene TRBJ2-3; 7 nucleotides agree with TRBD1. Germline V gene lookup returns CDR1 MNHEY and CDR2 SVGEGT. The V gene end was trimmed by 7 bases and the J gene end by 3 bases; junction bases not matched to a gene: 7. The CDR3 covers 14 residues.